Each of the 7 T cell receptor beta chains below was sequenced from the same sample in a study of blood T cells in healthy people across ages. The use of a sample-barcoded 5' primer and a J-beta primer mix characterized a second PCR of roughly 7 to 11 cycles. One entry per CDR3 protein results from TCRdb running MiXCR on the 5' RACE reads. Altogether over 1.5 million distinct CDR3 sequences are present, around half being singletons, with the ten largest covering approximately 2%. The sequenced sample consisted of blood. Receptors were obtained from a woman aged 40 to 50 in good health.

CDR3 nucleotide sequence: TGTGCCACCCACGGCCTTGACGGGCGCAATCAGCCCCAGCATTTT. It encodes CATHGLDGRNQPQHF. The V and J genes are TRBV28 and TRBJ1-5; D remains ambiguous. Per germline, CDR1 MDHEN and CDR2 SYDVKM. V was shortened by 10 bases and J by 2 bases, with 18 bases between the two germline ends. The CDR3 totals 15 residues.

This clonotype occurred many times. The V gene is TRBV12-3 or TRBV12-4, the J gene TRBJ1-2; a possible D gene is TRBD1 (5 bases). CDR3 length equals 12 residues. Trimming removed 5 bases from V and 8 bases from J, with 12 bases in between. The CDR3 sequence: CASSLGLGGYTF. In DNA, the CDR3 is TGTGCCAGCAGTCTGGGACTGGGGGGCTACACCTTC.

This clonotype appeared a few times. The rearrangement links TRBV5-1 to TRBJ2-7, with D hard to call. The CDR3 extends over 14 amino acids. Deletions cut 3 bases from V and 0 bases from J, with 10 bases between. Germline CDR1 is SGHRS and CDR2 is YFSETQ. The CDR3 protein is CASSSRSDSYEQYF. In nucleotides, the CDR3 is TGCGCCAGCAGCTCTAGATCAGACTCCTACGAGCAGTACTTC.

V gene TRBV6-5 combines with J gene TRBJ2-7; D possibly corresponds to TRBD1 (6 bases). Germline CDR1 MNHEY, CDR2 SVGAGI. V was pared by 2 bases and J by 6 bases, with 11 bases between. The CDR3 contains 13 residues. The CDR3 protein is CASSYEGGIEQYF. The DNA of the CDR3 is TGTGCCAGCAGTTACGAAGGGGGTATCGAGCAGTACTTC.

Only a few counts were recorded for this clonotype. J is TRBJ1-1 and V is TRBV4-1; D gene ambiguous. The V end was cut by 7 bases, the J end by 7 bases, with 19 bases between. CDR3 length equals 14 residues. CDR1 is MGHRA and CDR2 is YSYEKL in the germline V gene. CDR3 nucleotides: TGCGCCAGCACCCTAAAATTCACCAACTTTGAAGCTTTCTTT. Protein sequence: CASTLKFTNFEAFF.

This sequence joins TRBV27 and TRBJ1-5; D remains unclear. The V gene's germline CDR1 is MNHEY and CDR2 SMNVEV (reference sequence). CDR3 length: 14 amino acids. V shed 4 bases and J shed 2 bases, with 9 bases lying between them. Here the CDR3 DNA reads TGTGCCAGCAGTTCCTTGTGGGGCAATCAGCCCCAGCATTTT. This codes for CASSSLWGNQPQHF.

This clonotype showed up many times. The chain joins TRBV7-2 to TRBJ2-5; 11 bases line up with TRBD1. Germline V gives CDR1 SGHTA, CDR2 FQGNSA. J gave up 5 bases and V 4 bases, and 6 bases lay outside the gene matches. The CDR3 runs to 15 residues. The CDR3 protein is CASSSGQGAGETQYF. Written as DNA, the CDR3 is TGTGCCAGCAGCTCAGGACAGGGGGCGGGTGAGACCCAGTACTTC.